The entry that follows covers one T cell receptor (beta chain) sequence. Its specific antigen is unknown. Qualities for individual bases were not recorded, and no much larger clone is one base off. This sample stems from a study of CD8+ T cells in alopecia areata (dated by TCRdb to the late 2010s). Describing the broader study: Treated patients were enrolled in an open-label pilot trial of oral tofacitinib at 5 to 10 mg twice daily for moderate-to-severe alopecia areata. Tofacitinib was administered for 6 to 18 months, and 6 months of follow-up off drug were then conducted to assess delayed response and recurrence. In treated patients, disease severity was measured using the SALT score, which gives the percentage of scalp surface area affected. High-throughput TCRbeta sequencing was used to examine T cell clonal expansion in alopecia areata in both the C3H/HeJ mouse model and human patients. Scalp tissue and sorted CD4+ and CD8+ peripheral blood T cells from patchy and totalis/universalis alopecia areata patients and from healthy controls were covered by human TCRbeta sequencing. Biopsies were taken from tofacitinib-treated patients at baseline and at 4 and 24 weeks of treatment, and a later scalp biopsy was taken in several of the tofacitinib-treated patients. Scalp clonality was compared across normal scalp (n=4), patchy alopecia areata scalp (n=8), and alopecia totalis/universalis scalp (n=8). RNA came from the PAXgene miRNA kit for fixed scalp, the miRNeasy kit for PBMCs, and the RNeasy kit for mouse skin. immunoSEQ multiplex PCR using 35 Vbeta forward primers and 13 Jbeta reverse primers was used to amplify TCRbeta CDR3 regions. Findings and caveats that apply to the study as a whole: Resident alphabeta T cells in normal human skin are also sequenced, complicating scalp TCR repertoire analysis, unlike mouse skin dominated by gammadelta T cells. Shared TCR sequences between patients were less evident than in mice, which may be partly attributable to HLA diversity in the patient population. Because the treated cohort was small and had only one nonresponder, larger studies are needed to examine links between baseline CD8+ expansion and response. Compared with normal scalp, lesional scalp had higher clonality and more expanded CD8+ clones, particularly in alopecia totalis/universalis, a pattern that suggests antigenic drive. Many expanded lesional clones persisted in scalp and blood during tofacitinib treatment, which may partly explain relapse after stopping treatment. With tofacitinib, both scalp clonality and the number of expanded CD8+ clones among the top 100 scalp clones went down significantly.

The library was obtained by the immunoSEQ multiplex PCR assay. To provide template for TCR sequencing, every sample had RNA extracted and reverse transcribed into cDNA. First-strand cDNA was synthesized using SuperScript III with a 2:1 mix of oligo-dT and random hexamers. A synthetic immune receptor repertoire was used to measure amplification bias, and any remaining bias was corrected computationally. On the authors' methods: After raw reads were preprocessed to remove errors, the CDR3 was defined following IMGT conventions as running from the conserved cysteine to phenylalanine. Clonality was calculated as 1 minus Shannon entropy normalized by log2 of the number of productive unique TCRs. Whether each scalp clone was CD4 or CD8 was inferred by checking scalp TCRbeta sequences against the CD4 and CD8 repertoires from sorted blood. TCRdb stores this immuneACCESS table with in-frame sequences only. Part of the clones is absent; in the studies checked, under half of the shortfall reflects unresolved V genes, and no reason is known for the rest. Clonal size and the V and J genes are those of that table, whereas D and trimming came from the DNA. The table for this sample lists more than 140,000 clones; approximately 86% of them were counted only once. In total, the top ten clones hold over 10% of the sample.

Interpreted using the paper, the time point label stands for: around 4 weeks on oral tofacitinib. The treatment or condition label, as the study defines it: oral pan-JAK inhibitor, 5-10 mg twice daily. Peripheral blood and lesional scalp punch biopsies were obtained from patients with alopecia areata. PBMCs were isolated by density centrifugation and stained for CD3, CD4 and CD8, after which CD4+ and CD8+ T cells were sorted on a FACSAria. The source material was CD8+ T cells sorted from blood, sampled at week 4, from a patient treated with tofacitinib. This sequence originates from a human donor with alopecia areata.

Read as DNA, the sequence is TGTGCCAGCACGAGGATGAACACTGAAGCTTTCTTT. This sequence encodes CASTRMNTEAFF. Recombination linked TRBV7-8 to TRBJ1-1; the D gene cannot be named for sure. Measured from the cysteine to the phenylalanine, the CDR3 is 12 residues long. Kept here is only the CDR3 DNA, which spans 36 bases and is read in frame from base 1. CDR1 and CDR2, looked up from the germline V gene, are SGHVS and FQNEAQ. At the junction V is shortened by 7 bases and J by 0 bases, with 6 bases in between. Where the CDR3 stops, the reference TRBV7-8 and TRBJ1-1 genes take over; the full variable domain is GAGVSQSPRYKVAKRGQDVALRCDPISGHVSLFWYQQALGQGPEFLTYFQNEAQLDKSGLPSDRFFAERPEGSVSTLKIQRTQQEDSAVYLCASTRMNTEAFFGQGTRLTVV.